The rows below give T cell receptor beta chains drawn from one sample of a study of cytomegalovirus exposure and HLA in healthy donors. Repertoires were generated with immunoSEQ multiplex PCR, while TCRdb's copy carries only in-frame clones and drops some. The sample records more than 85,000 clones, about three quarters being singletons. Sequencing was performed on PBMCs. The receptor source for this set is a male donor in good health and CMV-seronegative. Both conserved end residues are part of each CDR3. A D gene is named only where the DNA matches it firmly. Rows may omit the clone size; those that give it use once, few, many or a size class.

clone size	V gene	D gene	J gene	CDR3 protein	CDR3 DNA
-	TRBV11-2	-	TRBJ1-1	CASSFGSGTEAFF	TGTGCCAGCAGCTTCGGGAGTGGCACTGAAGCTTTCTTT
-	TRBV12-5	-	TRBJ1-2	CASGQRTGDGYTF	TGTGCTAGTGGTCAGCGGACGGGGGATGGCTACACCTTC
-	TRBV19	TRBD2	TRBJ2-6	CASSIDLAASGRAGANVLTF	TGTGCCAGTAGTATAGATCTGGCGGCTAGCGGGAGGGCTGGGGCCAACGTCCTGACTTTC
-	TRBV6-5	-	TRBJ2-5	CASSYSQGSGETQYF	TGTGCCAGCAGTTACTCCCAGGGATCGGGTGAGACCCAGTACTTC
-	TRBV15	-	TRBJ1-5	CATSRDRGRSNQPQHF	TGTGCCACCAGCAGGGACCGGGGGAGGAGCAATCAGCCCCAGCATTTT
-	TRBV14	TRBD2	TRBJ2-1	CASSQLLAGGNEQFF	TGTGCCAGCAGCCAGCTACTAGCGGGAGGCAATGAGCAGTTCTTC
-	TRBV5-1	-	TRBJ1-4	CASSPNPQGFERGEKLFF	TGCGCCAGCAGCCCGAACCCCCAGGGGTTTGAGAGGGGTGAAAAACTGTTTTTT
-	TRBV11-2	TRBD2	TRBJ2-7	CASSLGSSGGGYEQYF	TGTGCCAGCAGCTTAGGGTCTAGCGGGGGGGGGTACGAGCAGTACTTC
-	TRBV4-3	-	TRBJ1-5	CASSQAVRGGQPQHF	TGCGCCAGCAGCCAAGCTGTCCGGGGGGGACAGCCCCAGCATTTT
-	TRBV9	-	TRBJ1-4	CASSVDRGTNEKLFF	TGTGCCAGCAGCGTAGATCGGGGTACTAATGAAAAACTGTTTTTT
few	TRBV15	TRBD1	TRBJ2-2	CATSRGGQGSGELFF	TGTGCCACCAGCAGGGGGGGACAGGGCAGCGGGGAGCTGTTTTTT
few	TRBV5-4	-	TRBJ2-3	CASSLWATDTQYF	TGTGCCAGCAGCTTGTGGGCCACAGATACGCAGTATTTT
-	TRBV16	-	TRBJ1-4	CASSQSTRATNEKLFF	TGTGCCAGCAGCCAATCAACACGTGCAACTAATGAAAAACTGTTTTTT
-	TRBV12-5	TRBD1	TRBJ1-1	CASGSPGTGNTEAFF	TGTGCTAGTGGTTCCCCCGGGACAGGGAACACTGAAGCTTTCTTT
few	TRBV30	-	TRBJ1-4	CAWSNEGVNEKLFF	TGTGCCTGGAGTAATGAGGGAGTTAATGAAAAACTGTTTTTT
-	TRBV5-1	-	TRBJ2-7	CASSLAGSNSYEQYF	TGCGCCAGCAGCTTGGCCGGGTCCAACTCCTACGAGCAGTACTTC
-	TRBV28	TRBD2	TRBJ2-7	CASLRAGGSSYEQYF	TGTGCCAGCCTTCGAGCGGGAGGGAGCTCCTACGAGCAGTACTTC
-	TRBV4-1	-	TRBJ1-2	CASSPGSTANGYTF	TGCGCCAGCAGCCCAGGGTCTACTGCCAATGGCTACACCTTC
-	TRBV9	-	TRBJ2-4	CASSANPGNKNIQYF	TGTGCCAGCAGCGCGAACCCAGGGAACAAAAACATTCAGTACTTC
-	TRBV5-1	TRBD1	TRBJ1-1	CASNMGQSGEAFF	TGCGCCAGCAACATGGGACAGTCGGGTGAAGCTTTCTTT
-	TRBV4-3	TRBD2	TRBJ2-1	CASSQELSGRATRFF	TGCGCCAGCAGCCAAGAACTTAGCGGGAGGGCGACGCGGTTCTTC
-	TRBV28	-	TRBJ1-5	CASSQIAGQPQHF	TGTGCCAGCAGCCAGATTGCGGGACAGCCCCAGCATTTT
-	TRBV7-8	TRBD1	TRBJ2-2	CASSLGQGARTGELFF	TGTGCCAGCAGCTTAGGACAGGGGGCGCGAACCGGGGAGCTGTTTTTT
-	TRBV7-8	-	TRBJ2-7	CASSSTPQRSSYEQYF	TGTGCCAGCAGCTCCACCCCCCAGCGGAGCTCCTACGAGCAGTACTTC
-	TRBV7-9	TRBD1	TRBJ1-1	CASSPTLGQLTEAFF	TGTGCCAGCAGCCCTACTCTGGGACAGCTCACTGAAGCTTTCTTT
-	TRBV6-1	-	TRBJ2-7	CASSENSPGEQYF	TGTGCCAGCAGTGAAAACAGTCCTGGCGAGCAGTACTTC
-	TRBV10-3	-	TRBJ1-5	CAISESIRGAVHQPQHF	TGTGCCATCAGTGAGTCGATACGGGGGGCGGTTCATCAGCCCCAGCATTTT
-	TRBV7-9	TRBD1	TRBJ2-7	CASSPPDRGWGRYSYEQYF	TGTGCCAGCAGCCCCCCGGACAGGGGTTGGGGGAGGTACTCCTACGAGCAGTACTTC
once	TRBV11-3	-	TRBJ2-7	CASSSREAPGEQYF	TGTGCCAGCAGCTCAAGGGAGGCCCCGGGGGAGCAGTACTTC
-	TRBV28	TRBD1	TRBJ2-7	CASSSGQGVYEQYF	TGTGCCAGCAGTTCCGGACAGGGGGTCTACGAGCAGTACTTC
-	TRBV18	TRBD1	TRBJ1-4	CASSPQGADEKLFF	TGTGCCAGCTCACCCCAGGGGGCCGATGAAAAACTGTTTTTT
-	TRBV21-1	-	TRBJ1-1	CASSKERQGWTEAFF	TGTGCCAGCAGCAAAGAAAGGCAGGGTTGGACTGAAGCTTTCTTT
-	TRBV19	TRBD1	TRBJ1-3	CASSGQAYRSGNTIYF	TGTGCCAGTAGTGGACAGGCCTACCGCTCTGGAAACACCATATATTTT
few	TRBV14	-	TRBJ1-1	CASSQVPGNTEAFF	TGTGCCAGCAGCCAAGTCCCAGGGAACACTGAAGCTTTCTTT
-	TRBV7-9	TRBD2	TRBJ2-7	CASSPPQAGYEQYF	TGTGCCAGCAGCCCCCCCCAAGCGGGGTACGAGCAGTACTTC
once	TRBV11-2	-	TRBJ2-7	CASSLGGSMGGWAHEQYF	TGTGCCAGCAGCTTGGGGGGTTCGATGGGCGGGTGGGCGCACGAGCAGTACTTC
-	TRBV30	-	TRBJ1-2	CAWSAFGSPVDYTF	TGTGCCTGGAGTGCTTTCGGGAGCCCCGTCGACTACACCTTC
-	TRBV2	-	TRBJ1-6	CASSERGRAVSPLHF	TGTGCCAGCAGTGAACGGGGAAGGGCCGTATCACCCCTCCACTTT
-	TRBV4-3	TRBD2	TRBJ2-5	CASAHKAGGPETQYF	TGCGCCAGCGCCCATAAGGCGGGAGGGCCGGAGACCCAGTACTTC
-	TRBV4-1	-	TRBJ2-7	CASSHRTVTYEQYF	TGCGCCAGCAGCCATAGGACTGTAACCTACGAGCAGTACTTC